Listed below are T cell receptor beta chains from one sample, sequenced in a study of blood T cell repertoires in COVID-19. Repertoires were generated with immunoSEQ multiplex PCR, while TCRdb's copy carries only in-frame clones and drops some. The profile shows 380,000 or so clones, 88% of them singletons. Source material: PBMCs or T cells enriched from blood (not recorded which). These receptor sequences come from a woman in her 30s with acute COVID-19. The CDR3 runs from the conserved cysteine through the conserved F or W. A D gene is named only where the DNA matches it firmly. Clone size appears in some rows only: once, few, many, or a class for an expanded clone.

d_gene: .; j_gene: TRBJ1-2; abundance: once; v_gene: TRBV10-1; CDR3nt: TGCGCCAGCAGTGAATTCGGGACACCGGCTAACTATGGCTACACCTTC; CDR3aa: CASSEFGTPANYGYTF
d_gene: TRBD1; j_gene: TRBJ1-3; abundance: .; v_gene: TRBV2; CDR3nt: TGTGCCAGCAGTCAGACAGGGAGTTTATCTGGAAACACCATATATTTT; CDR3aa: CASSQTGSLSGNTIYF
d_gene: .; j_gene: TRBJ1-6; abundance: .; v_gene: TRBV10-2; CDR3nt: TGCGCCAGCGGGGGGTCCACCTCCTATAATTCACCCCTCCACTTT; CDR3aa: CASGGSTSYNSPLHF
d_gene: TRBD2; j_gene: TRBJ2-7; abundance: .; v_gene: TRBV3-1/TRBV3-2; CDR3nt: TGTGCCAGCAGCCCATTGGTCGGGGGGGAGAGCTCCTACGAGCAGTACTTC; CDR3aa: CASSPLVGGESSYEQYF
d_gene: .; j_gene: TRBJ1-1; abundance: once; v_gene: TRBV4-3; CDR3nt: TGCGCCAGCAGCCAAGAGACGGCGGTGACTGAAGCTTTCTTT; CDR3aa: CASSQETAVTEAFF
d_gene: TRBD1; j_gene: TRBJ1-5; abundance: many; v_gene: TRBV19; CDR3nt: TGTGCCAGTAGGAGGACAGGCGTTAATCAGCCCCAGCATTTT; CDR3aa: CASRRTGVNQPQHF
d_gene: .; j_gene: TRBJ1-2; abundance: .; v_gene: TRBV25-1; CDR3nt: TGTGCCAGCAGTGAATCAGTGAACTATGGCTACACCTTC; CDR3aa: CASSESVNYGYTF
d_gene: TRBD1; j_gene: TRBJ2-3; abundance: .; v_gene: TRBV25-1; CDR3nt: TGTGCCAGCAGTGAAGGGACAGGGACAGATACGCAGTATTTT; CDR3aa: CASSEGTGTDTQYF
d_gene: .; j_gene: TRBJ2-1; abundance: .; v_gene: TRBV7-2; CDR3nt: TGTGCCAGCAGCTTAGCGCTAGGAAATGAGCAGTTCTTC; CDR3aa: CASSLALGNEQFF
d_gene: TRBD1; j_gene: TRBJ1-1; abundance: .; v_gene: TRBV9; CDR3nt: TGTGCCAGCAGTACCACAGGGGTATGGAACACTGAAGCTTTCTTT; CDR3aa: CASSTTGVWNTEAFF
d_gene: TRBD1; j_gene: TRBJ2-7; abundance: .; v_gene: TRBV6-5; CDR3nt: TGTGCCAGCAGTTACTCAGGGACAGGGGGCGCATACGAGCAGTACTTC; CDR3aa: CASSYSGTGGAYEQYF
d_gene: TRBD2; j_gene: TRBJ2-7; abundance: .; v_gene: TRBV10-2; CDR3nt: TGCGCCAGCAGACCTACGACTAGCGGGGGGGCCTACGAGCAGTACTTC; CDR3aa: CASRPTTSGGAYEQYF
d_gene: .; j_gene: TRBJ1-5; abundance: .; v_gene: TRBV2; CDR3nt: TGTGCCAGCAGTGATCGACAGGGCAATCAGCCCCAGCATTTT; CDR3aa: CASSDRQGNQPQHF